These T cell receptor beta chains were read from a single sample in a study of T cell responses to AZD1222 COVID-19 vaccine. Profiling relied on immunoSEQ multiplex PCR, and the TCRdb table lists in-frame clones only, not all of them. The sample lists around 200,000 clones, 85% to 90% occurring once. Sequenced material: peripheral blood, taken on day 0 of AZD1222 vaccination. All receptors derive from an adult in good health. CDR3s include the opening cysteine and the closing phenylalanine or tryptophan. The order of the fields is D gene, clone size, J gene, V gene, CDR3 protein, CDR3 DNA. A D gene is named only where the DNA matches it firmly. Not all rows give a size; the values are once, few, many and, for expanded clones, a class.

D gene: TRBD2; clone size: -; J gene: TRBJ2-5; V gene: TRBV29-1; CDR3 protein: CSLHRGAGGPETQYF; CDR3 DNA: TGCAGCCTACATCGAGGGGCGGGGGGCCCAGAGACCCAGTACTTC
D gene: -; clone size: -; J gene: TRBJ2-1; V gene: TRBV7-2; CDR3 protein: CASRPGIAPGSYNEQFF; CDR3 DNA: TGTGCCAGCAGACCCGGGATCGCCCCTGGCTCCTACAATGAGCAGTTCTTC
D gene: -; clone size: -; J gene: TRBJ1-4; V gene: TRBV10-3; CDR3 protein: CAISERIGGGNEKLFF; CDR3 DNA: TGTGCCATCAGTGAACGGATAGGGGGGGGTAATGAAAAACTGTTTTTT
D gene: -; clone size: -; J gene: TRBJ1-2; V gene: TRBV2; CDR3 protein: CASSGGAQGYGYTF; CDR3 DNA: TGTGCCAGCAGTGGGGGAGCTCAAGGCTATGGCTACACCTTC
D gene: -; clone size: -; J gene: TRBJ1-5; V gene: TRBV25-1; CDR3 protein: CASSESGGINQPQHF; CDR3 DNA: TGTGCCAGCAGTGAATCTGGGGGAATCAATCAGCCCCAGCATTTT
D gene: -; clone size: -; J gene: TRBJ1-6; V gene: TRBV9; CDR3 protein: CASSEGGLPNSPLHF; CDR3 DNA: TGTGCCAGCAGCGAAGGGGGTCTTCCTAATTCACCCCTCCACTTT
D gene: -; clone size: once; J gene: TRBJ2-3; V gene: TRBV19; CDR3 protein: CASSILGTTDTQYF; CDR3 DNA: TGTGCCAGTAGTATCTTAGGGACCACAGATACGCAGTATTTT
D gene: -; clone size: -; J gene: TRBJ2-7; V gene: TRBV19; CDR3 protein: CASSMGIDGRGGYEQYF; CDR3 DNA: TGTGCCAGTAGTATGGGGATTGACGGCCGGGGAGGCTACGAGCAGTACTTC
D gene: TRBD1; clone size: -; J gene: TRBJ1-1; V gene: TRBV5-1; CDR3 protein: CASSLMPGGEAFF; CDR3 DNA: TGCGCCAGCAGCTTGATGCCAGGGGGCGAAGCTTTCTTT
D gene: -; clone size: -; J gene: TRBJ2-7; V gene: TRBV7-8; CDR3 protein: CASSVRRRSGEQYF; CDR3 DNA: TGTGCCAGCAGCGTTAGACGGAGGTCTGGCGAGCAGTACTTC
D gene: TRBD1; clone size: -; J gene: TRBJ1-6; V gene: TRBV6-5; CDR3 protein: CASSYSDRAYSPLHF; CDR3 DNA: TGTGCCAGCAGTTACTCGGACAGGGCGTATTCACCCCTCCACTTT
D gene: TRBD2; clone size: -; J gene: TRBJ2-3; V gene: TRBV27; CDR3 protein: CASIPSGGAADTQYF; CDR3 DNA: TGTGCCAGTATCCCTAGCGGGGGGGCCGCAGATACGCAGTATTTT
D gene: -; clone size: -; J gene: TRBJ1-3; V gene: TRBV9; CDR3 protein: CASSVDEGLGNTIYF; CDR3 DNA: TGTGCCAGCAGCGTAGACGAGGGGCTAGGAAACACCATATATTTT
D gene: -; clone size: -; J gene: TRBJ2-1; V gene: TRBV12-3/TRBV12-4; CDR3 protein: CASSRYEQFF; CDR3 DNA: TGTGCCAGCAGCCGCTATGAGCAGTTCTTC
D gene: -; clone size: -; J gene: TRBJ2-7; V gene: TRBV7-9; CDR3 protein: CASSQSPRPYEQYF; CDR3 DNA: TGTGCCAGCAGCCAATCCCCGCGGCCCTACGAGCAGTACTTC
D gene: -; clone size: -; J gene: TRBJ1-2; V gene: TRBV6-5; CDR3 protein: CASRKLYGYTF; CDR3 DNA: TGTGCCAGCAGGAAACTCTATGGCTACACCTTC
D gene: TRBD2; clone size: -; J gene: TRBJ2-1; V gene: TRBV7-9; CDR3 protein: CASSPNLAGGQGEQFF; CDR3 DNA: TGTGCCAGCAGCCCAAACCTAGCGGGGGGGCAAGGTGAGCAGTTCTTC
D gene: -; clone size: -; J gene: TRBJ1-5; V gene: TRBV18; CDR3 protein: CASSPAESNQPQHF; CDR3 DNA: TGTGCCAGCTCACCGGCAGAGAGCAATCAGCCCCAGCATTTT
D gene: -; clone size: -; J gene: TRBJ1-5; V gene: TRBV10-2; CDR3 protein: CASSEAVRPQHF; CDR3 DNA: TGCGCCAGCAGTGAAGCAGTTCGGCCCCAGCATTTT
D gene: -; clone size: -; J gene: TRBJ1-2; V gene: TRBV29-1; CDR3 protein: CSVEDLGGGSVYGYTF; CDR3 DNA: TGCAGCGTTGAAGACCTTGGGGGGGGCTCGGTCTATGGCTACACCTTC
D gene: -; clone size: -; J gene: TRBJ1-5; V gene: TRBV19; CDR3 protein: CASCRDLEQPQHF; CDR3 DNA: TGTGCCAGTTGCAGGGATCTCGAACAGCCCCAGCATTTT
D gene: -; clone size: -; J gene: TRBJ2-5; V gene: TRBV9; CDR3 protein: CASSVGPSAETQYF; CDR3 DNA: TGTGCCAGCAGCGTGGGACCATCCGCGGAGACCCAGTACTTC
D gene: -; clone size: once; J gene: TRBJ2-1; V gene: TRBV9; CDR3 protein: CASSVQPWPSYNEQFF; CDR3 DNA: TGTGCCAGCAGCGTACAACCTTGGCCTTCCTACAATGAGCAGTTCTTC
D gene: -; clone size: -; J gene: TRBJ1-5; V gene: TRBV18; CDR3 protein: CASSEGTVNSNQPQHF; CDR3 DNA: TGTGCCAGCTCAGAGGGGACGGTGAATAGCAATCAGCCCCAGCATTTT
D gene: -; clone size: -; J gene: TRBJ1-6; V gene: TRBV5-6; CDR3 protein: CASSPGGSYNSPLHF; CDR3 DNA: TGTGCCAGCTCCCCGGGAGGCTCCTATAATTCACCCCTCCACTTT
D gene: TRBD1; clone size: -; J gene: TRBJ1-6; V gene: TRBV19; CDR3 protein: CASSFGLGTDRGENSPLHF; CDR3 DNA: TGTGCCAGTAGTTTTGGTTTGGGGACGGACAGGGGCGAGAATTCACCCCTCCACTTT
D gene: TRBD1; clone size: -; J gene: TRBJ1-4; V gene: TRBV5-1; CDR3 protein: CASSLEGTGYEKLFF; CDR3 DNA: TGCGCCAGCAGCTTGGAAGGGACAGGGTACGAAAAACTGTTTTTT
D gene: -; clone size: -; J gene: TRBJ2-7; V gene: TRBV27; CDR3 protein: CASPPRITYEQYF; CDR3 DNA: TGTGCCAGCCCCCCGCGGATTACCTACGAGCAGTACTTC
D gene: TRBD1; clone size: -; J gene: TRBJ1-6; V gene: TRBV7-6; CDR3 protein: CASREIDRANSPLHF; CDR3 DNA: TGTGCCAGCAGAGAAATTGACAGGGCTAATTCACCCCTCCACTTT
D gene: TRBD1; clone size: once; J gene: TRBJ1-2; V gene: TRBV19; CDR3 protein: CASSTPGQGAVGYTF; CDR3 DNA: TGTGCCAGTAGTACTCCGGGACAGGGGGCTGTTGGCTACACCTTC
D gene: -; clone size: -; J gene: TRBJ2-7; V gene: TRBV9; CDR3 protein: CASSVSSSLGSYEQYF; CDR3 DNA: TGTGCCAGCAGCGTAAGCAGTTCATTAGGCTCCTACGAGCAGTACTTC
D gene: -; clone size: -; J gene: TRBJ1-1; V gene: TRBV7-9; CDR3 protein: CASSPRGGLGTFF; CDR3 DNA: TGTGCCAGCAGCCCACGGGGGGGGCTGGGAACTTTCTTT